This T cell receptor (beta chain) derives from a study of cytomegalovirus exposure and HLA in healthy donors. Points from the study as a whole: The CMV antigen specificity of a few CMV-associated chains was confirmed through in vitro analysis. The listing of roughly 160 TCR beta chains classed them as cytomegalovirus-associated. There was a cluster of highly shared sequence variants that was likely a sequencing artifact.

The CDR3 consists of 13 residues. Germline CDR1 MGHDK, CDR2 SYGVNS. The junction had 6 bases not matched to a gene; V was cut back by 4 bases and J by 6 bases. The PCR had 60 Vbeta and 13 Jbeta primers. TCRdb keeps only in-frame clones here, not all; method: immunoSEQ multiplex PCR. The ten most abundant clones cover about 6.2% of a sample with 35,000 to 45,000 clones. As regards this clone: As yet, its antigen is unknown.

Nominal health characterized the donors when sampled, though unrecorded immune exposures were likely. V is TRBV25-1 and J is TRBJ2-7; 7 bases fit TRBD1. The origin of this receptor is a human donor in good health. Sequencing used PBMCs. The CDR3 DNA reads as TGTGCCAGCAGTGCGCGACAGGGTTTCGAGCAGTACTTC. Encoded protein: CASSARQGFEQYF.